This T cell receptor beta chain appears in the sequencing data of a study of blood T cell repertoires in COVID-19. Study-level background: The analysed material was cDNA or gDNA that came from T cells, B-cell-depleted T cells, or PBMCs.

Sequenced by immunoSEQ multiplex PCR; TCRdb stores in-frame clones only, minus some. This table has around 310,000 clones, 90% appearing once. Germline V gene lookup returns CDR1 SGHDT and CDR2 YYEEEE. Trimming removed 3 bases at V and 7 bases at J, with 10 bases between. CDR3 length: 13 amino acids. The sequenced sample consisted of peripheral blood. The chain couples TRBV5-6 to TRBJ2-2; D may be TRBD1 (5 bases). The clonotype originates from a middle-aged woman with COVID-19, enrolled during active disease. This chain's CDR3 is CASSYTRVGELFF. The CDR3 DNA is TGTGCCAGCAGCTATACCAGGGTCGGGGAGCTGTTTTTT.